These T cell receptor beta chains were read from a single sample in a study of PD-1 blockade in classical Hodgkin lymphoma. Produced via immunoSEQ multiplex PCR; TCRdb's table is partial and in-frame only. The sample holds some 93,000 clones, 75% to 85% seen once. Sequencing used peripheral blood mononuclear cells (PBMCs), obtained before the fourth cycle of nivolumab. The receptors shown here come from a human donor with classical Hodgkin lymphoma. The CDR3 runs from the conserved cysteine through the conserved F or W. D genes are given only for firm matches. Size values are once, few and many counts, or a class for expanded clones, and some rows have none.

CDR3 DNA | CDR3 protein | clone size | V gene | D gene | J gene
TGTGCCAGCAGTGAATGGGCAGCCCTGAAAGAGACCCAGTACTTC | CASSEWAALKETQYF | NA | TRBV2 | NA | TRBJ2-5
TGTGCCTGGAGTGTACTTGCCGGGGCCGGGGAGCTGTTTTTT | CAWSVLAGAGELFF | few | TRBV30 | NA | TRBJ2-2
TGTGCCAGTAGTATAGGCCGACTAGTAAACGGCGGGGAGCTGTTTTTT | CASSIGRLVNGGELFF | NA | TRBV19 | NA | TRBJ2-2
TGTGCCAGCAGCGTAGATACCGGGACAGCATACAATGAGCAGTTCTTC | CASSVDTGTAYNEQFF | NA | TRBV9 | TRBD1 | TRBJ2-1
TGTGCCAGCAGCTTGGGGACAGGGACCTACAATGAGCAGTTCTTC | CASSLGTGTYNEQFF | NA | TRBV7-9 | TRBD1 | TRBJ2-1
TGTGCCTGGATGGGGGGGTCGAGCTCCTACAATGAGCAGTTCTTC | CAWMGGSSSYNEQFF | NA | TRBV30 | TRBD2 | TRBJ2-1
TGTGCCAGCAGCCCAGGAAGGGGTGAAAAACTGTTTTTT | CASSPGRGEKLFF | NA | TRBV7-2 | NA | TRBJ1-4
TGTGCCTGGAATCCAGCGGGCCTGATCGGCGATACGCAGTATTTT | CAWNPAGLIGDTQYF | NA | TRBV30 | NA | TRBJ2-3
TGTGCCAGCAGCCCCCTGCCGGACAGGGGTCAGCCCCAGCATTTT | CASSPLPDRGQPQHF | NA | TRBV5-4 | TRBD1 | TRBJ1-5
TGCGCCAGCAGACGAAATATACAGGGGGTTGGTGAAAAACTGTTTTTT | CASRRNIQGVGEKLFF | NA | TRBV5-1 | TRBD1 | TRBJ1-4
TGTGCCACCAGCAGAACCGGGACTAGCGGGGGTCGGCAGTTCTTC | CATSRTGTSGGRQFF | NA | TRBV15 | TRBD2 | TRBJ2-1
TGTGCCAGCAGTCCCCCCCAGGGGGGGAATGAGCAGTTCTTC | CASSPPQGGNEQFF | NA | TRBV27 | NA | TRBJ2-1
TGTGCCAGTAGTATAGGAGGGCGGGGAAGCTCCTACAATGAGCAGTTCTTC | CASSIGGRGSSYNEQFF | NA | TRBV19 | NA | TRBJ2-1
TGTGCCAGCAGCCCAGGGACTAGCGGGAGCGGGGAGCTGTTTTTT | CASSPGTSGSGELFF | NA | TRBV9 | TRBD2 | TRBJ2-2
TGTGCCAGCAGCTTAGCGGGAGGCGCCTATGGCTACACCTTC | CASSLAGGAYGYTF | NA | TRBV7-8 | NA | TRBJ1-2
TGTGCCAGCAGTGTTGGGTCCGGGGGGCAGGGTCAGCCCCAGCATTTT | CASSVGSGGQGQPQHF | NA | TRBV6-1 | NA | TRBJ1-5
TGTGCCAGCAGCTTAGCTAGCGGGAGTGGCGAGACCCAGTACTTC | CASSLASGSGETQYF | NA | TRBV7-9 | TRBD2 | TRBJ2-5
TGTGCCAGCAGCCAAACTAGCGGGACCCAGTACTTC | CASSQTSGTQYF | NA | TRBV6-5 | TRBD2 | TRBJ2-5
TGTGCCAGCAGCTTAGGTGGCGCCGTCCCCTACGAGCAGTACTTC | CASSLGGAVPYEQYF | NA | TRBV7-2 | NA | TRBJ2-7
TGCGCCAGCAGCCCTTTACCCGGGACAGGGGGGAACGAGCAGTACTTC | CASSPLPGTGGNEQYF | NA | TRBV4-1 | TRBD1 | TRBJ2-7
TGTGCCAGCAGTTTATCGAAGGTCCCGGGGCGAGGCTACACCTTC | CASSLSKVPGRGYTF | few | TRBV27 | NA | TRBJ1-2
TGTGCCAGCAAGGAGGGGTTCTACGAGCAGTACTTC | CASKEGFYEQYF | few | TRBV2 | NA | TRBJ2-7
TGTGCCAGCAGCTTGGCGCTCACAGGGAATTCACCCCTCCACTTT | CASSLALTGNSPLHF | NA | TRBV5-6 | NA | TRBJ1-6
TGTGCCAGCAGTTCCCAGCGGAGGACGAACACCGGGGAGCTGTTTTTT | CASSSQRRTNTGELFF | NA | TRBV6-6 | NA | TRBJ2-2
TGCGCCAGCAGCCAAGACCCGAGCGGAGGTGTCGCGAACACCGGGGAGCTGTTTTTT | CASSQDPSGGVANTGELFF | NA | TRBV4-1 | NA | TRBJ2-2
TGTGCCAGCAGCTTAGGTATTAGGAGCGAGACCCAGTACTTC | CASSLGIRSETQYF | NA | TRBV5-4 | NA | TRBJ2-5
TGTGCCAGCAGCTTAGTGACAGGGGCGTCCTACGAGCAGTACTTC | CASSLVTGASYEQYF | NA | TRBV7-2 | TRBD1 | TRBJ2-7
TGTGCCAGCAATTCCGGGACAGGGGTTGGTGATACGCAGTATTTT | CASNSGTGVGDTQYF | NA | TRBV28 | TRBD1 | TRBJ2-3
TGTGCCAGCAGCTCCCCGAGGGGGCTAGCGGGAGATAGATACAATGAGCAGTTCTTC | CASSSPRGLAGDRYNEQFF | NA | TRBV7-9 | TRBD2 | TRBJ2-1
TGCGCCAGCAGCTTAACGGAGGCAGGGCGCGGCTACACCTTC | CASSLTEAGRGYTF | NA | TRBV5-1 | NA | TRBJ1-2
TGCGCCAGCAGCTTGACTCCCGGCGGAATGAACACCGGGGAGCTGTTTTTT | CASSLTPGGMNTGELFF | NA | TRBV5-1 | NA | TRBJ2-2
TGTGCCAGCAGCTCTGACAGGGAATACACCGGGGAGCTGTTTTTT | CASSSDREYTGELFF | NA | TRBV7-2 | TRBD1 | TRBJ2-2
TGTGCCAGTAGTATAGGGCTAGCGCCCGATACGCAGTATTTT | CASSIGLAPDTQYF | NA | TRBV19 | NA | TRBJ2-3
TGTGCCAGCAACCCCACAGGGGGCGCGGGGAACGAGCAGTACTTC | CASNPTGGAGNEQYF | NA | TRBV7-2 | TRBD1 | TRBJ2-7
TGTGCCAGCAGTTCCCGCCCGGGACTAGCGGGAGAGTGGTACTTC | CASSSRPGLAGEWYF | NA | TRBV6-6 | TRBD2 | TRBJ2-7
TGTGCCAGCAGCAAACAGGGGACTGCCGGGGAGCTGTTTTTT | CASSKQGTAGELFF | NA | TRBV2 | NA | TRBJ2-2
TGTGCCAGCAGCTACGGACAGGGGTGGGAGCAGTACTTC | CASSYGQGWEQYF | NA | TRBV11-2 | TRBD1 | TRBJ2-7
TGTGCCAGCAGTGTTGGGGATACGCAGTATTTT | CASSVGDTQYF | NA | TRBV2 | NA | TRBJ2-3
TGTGCCTCCGGAACAACTCATAACCAAGAGACCCAGTACTTC | CASGTTHNQETQYF | once | TRBV10-3 | NA | TRBJ2-5
TGTGCCAGCAGCGTAGGGACAGGGTACAACACCGGGGAGCTGTTTTTT | CASSVGTGYNTGELFF | NA | TRBV9 | TRBD1 | TRBJ2-2
TGTGCCAGCAGCCAAGATGGCGTTCAGCCCCAGCATTTT | CASSQDGVQPQHF | NA | TRBV4-2 | NA | TRBJ1-5
TGTGCCAGTAACCCCAGCAGGGCGGGCGGCTACACCTTC | CASNPSRAGGYTF | NA | TRBV19 | NA | TRBJ1-2
TGTGCCAGCAGTGACTCGGTGAACACTGAAGCTTTCTTT | CASSDSVNTEAFF | NA | TRBV25-1 | NA | TRBJ1-1
TGTGCCAGCTCACCAGTAGCAGCGGGAGCCGGCGATGAGCAGTTCTTC | CASSPVAAGAGDEQFF | few | TRBV18 | TRBD2 | TRBJ2-1
TGTGCCAGCAGCTTATTGGCAGGTTACGAGCAGTACTTC | CASSLLAGYEQYF | medium-sized | TRBV7-9 | NA | TRBJ2-7
TGTGCCAGCAGCTTTAGGCCCTTTGGCTACACCTTC | CASSFRPFGYTF | NA | TRBV4-2 | NA | TRBJ1-2
TGCAGCGTGGTACTAGCGGGAGGGCCTTCAGATACGCAGTATTTT | CSVVLAGGPSDTQYF | NA | TRBV29-1 | TRBD2 | TRBJ2-3
TGTGCCAGCAGTTTATCAGCAGGAAACACCATATATTTT | CASSLSAGNTIYF | NA | TRBV28 | NA | TRBJ1-3
TGTGCCAGTAGTATCTCATTTGGCAATCAGCCCCAGCATTTT | CASSISFGNQPQHF | NA | TRBV19 | NA | TRBJ1-5
TGTGCCAGAAGCATGGGACAGGATAACACTGAAGCTTTCTTT | CARSMGQDNTEAFF | NA | TRBV5-3 | TRBD1 | TRBJ1-1
TGTGCCAGCAGCTTGGCCGTTATCCCTCTTAACACAGATACGCAGTATTTT | CASSLAVIPLNTDTQYF | NA | TRBV5-4 | NA | TRBJ2-3
TGTGCCAGCAGCGCTCTGACAGGGTCTAGCACAGATACGCAGTATTTT | CASSALTGSSTDTQYF | NA | TRBV9 | TRBD1 | TRBJ2-3
TGCGCCAGCAGTCTCAACCTCCCAGGGATGGGAAGAAACACCATATATTTT | CASSLNLPGMGRNTIYF | few | TRBV5-1 | NA | TRBJ1-3
TGTGCCAGCAGCCGACAGGTAAACTCTGGGGCCAACGTCCTGACTTTC | CASSRQVNSGANVLTF | NA | TRBV27 | NA | TRBJ2-6
TGTGCCAGCCAGGAGGGGGCGAAGCCAGATACGCAGTATTTT | CASQEGAKPDTQYF | NA | TRBV6-1 | NA | TRBJ2-3